This T cell receptor (beta chain) was identified during a study of T cell responses to AZD1222 COVID-19 vaccine. General study findings and limits: Donors were largely white British and mainly female; clonal diversity was possibly underestimated.

Details on this clone: Its matching antigen is unknown.

J lost 12 bases, V lost 7 bases, and 18 bases had no gene match. The CDR3 is 14 residues long. The V gene's germline CDR1 is SQVTM and CDR2 ANQGSEA. Sequencing used immunoSEQ multiplex PCR; TCRdb keeps in-frame clones, though not all of them. The repertoire consists of approximately 92,000 clones, with approximately 90% occurring once and the leading ten covering just under 3%. The chain has TRBV29-1 and TRBJ2-1; 7 bases map to TRBD2. Sequences were derived from peripheral blood, sampled on day 0 of AZD1222 vaccination. This receptor was identified in an adult in good health. The CDR3 DNA reads as TGCAGCGCCGGGAGCGGGACCGACCGTTCCCGGCAGTTCTTC. Translating gives CSAGSGTDRSRQFF.